A single sample is the source of the 20 T cell receptor beta chains below, sequenced in a study of blood T cells in healthy people across ages. A second roughly 7 to 11 cycle PCR used barcoded and J-beta primers. TCRdb passed the 5' RACE reads through MiXCR, listing each CDR3 protein once. The sample includes approximately 760,000 distinct CDR3 sequences, about 25% seen only once; the top ten take 9.4%. The same sample was also used in a study of T cells of mothers and their children.

The sequenced sample was blood. These receptors were taken from a boy aged 5 to 17 in good health.

The gene calls are TRBV7-3 and TRBJ2-6, with a weak D call TRBD2 (6 bases). V was trimmed by 5 bases and J by 1 base, leaving 15 bases between them. Per germline, CDR1 SGHTA and CDR2 FQGTGA. CDR3 length equals 17 residues. CDR3 protein: CASSPSSEASGANVLTF. The CDR3 nucleotides read TGTGCCAGCAGCCCCTCTAGCGAAGCATCTGGGGCCAACGTCCTGACTTTC. Variable domain in full (rest from reference TRBV7-3 and TRBJ2-6): GAGVSQTPSNKVTEKGKYVELRCDPISGHTALYWYRQSLGQGPEFLIYFQGTGAADDSGLPNDRFFAVRPEGSVSTLKIQRTERGDSAVYLCASSPSSEASGANVLTFGAGSRLTVL.

The chain is built from TRBV14 and TRBJ2-7, with TRBD1 matching 8 bases. In germline, CDR1 is SGHDN, CDR2 FVKESK. V was clipped by 4 bases and J by 4 bases; unmatched bases: 9. CDR3 size: 15 residues. The CDR3, as DNA: TGTGCCAGCAGCCGGTCCCGGGACAGGAATTACGAGCAGTACTTC. It encodes CASSRSRDRNYEQYF.

V usage is TRBV11-2 and J usage is TRBJ2-5, with TRBD2 matching 7 bases. The V segment lost 6 bases and the J segment 1 base; nucleotides outside the gene matches: 11. Germline V CDR1 and CDR2: SGHAT, FQNNGV. The CDR3 is 16 amino acids. The CDR3 DNA follows: TGTGCCAGCAGGGGGGATGGGAGGGAAATCCAAGAGACCCAGTACTTC. Translated, it gives CASRGDGREIQETQYF.

The chain joins TRBV7-3 to TRBJ2-3; 9 nucleotides agree with TRBD1. The length of the CDR3 is 16 residues. V dropped 5 bases and J dropped 4; count of bases not matched to a gene: 10. Germline CDR1 reads SGHTA; CDR2 reads FQGTGA. CDR3 protein: CASSTHRGRDSDTQYF. As DNA, the CDR3 is TGTGCCAGCAGCACACACAGGGGGCGGGATTCAGATACGCAGTATTTT.

This clonotype was seen a single time. The chain has TRBV5-5 and TRBJ1-4, with 11 positions matching TRBD1. V was pared by 3 bases and J by 5 bases, with 6 bases of the junction left unmatched. The germline V gene encodes CDR1 SGHKS and CDR2 YYEKEE (reference sequence). The CDR3 consists of 16 residues. This CDR3 reads CASSSQGQGVNEKLFF. The CDR3 DNA is TGTGCCAGCAGCTCCCAGGGACAGGGGGTCAATGAAAAACTGTTTTTT.

The chain joins TRBV7-9 to TRBJ2-2; D is undetermined. Germline assignment: CDR1 SEHNR and CDR2 FQNEAQ (reference sequence). CDR3 length: 13 amino acids. The ends were cut back, 2 bases at V and 7 bases at J, with 8 bases in the middle. As DNA, the CDR3 is TGTGCCAGCAGCTTACAGGCCGACGGGGAGCTGTTTTTT. The encoded protein is CASSLQADGELFF.

The table lists this clonotype with a few counts. V gene TRBV28 combines with J gene TRBJ2-5; TRBD2 aligns across 10 bases. The J call is doubtful: the DNA matches TRBJ2-7 better. The CDR3 totals 15 residues. CDR1 MDHEN and CDR2 SYDVKM come from the germline V gene. Written as DNA, the CDR3 is TGTGCCAGCAGTTTTATAGCGGGAGGTAGCCACGAGCAGTACTTC. It translates to CASSFIAGGSHEQYF.

CDR3 in amino acids: CSARVEGSYNEQFF. CDR3 sequence (DNA): TGCAGTGCTAGAGTGGAGGGGTCGTACAATGAGCAGTTCTTC. V is TRBV20-1 and J is TRBJ2-5; possible D gene TRBD2, 6 bases. The end of the DNA fits TRBJ2-1 better, so the J call may be wrong. This CDR3 is built from 14 residues. Germline-derived CDR1 and CDR2 are DFQATT and SNEGSKA (reference sequence).

This clonotype came up a few times. Sequence at one end of the junction differs from germline and may be a read error. V gene TRBV7-7 combines with J gene TRBJ2-5; a weak D match, TRBD2 (7 bases). This CDR3 region has 13 residues. The germline V gene has CDR1 SSHAT and CDR2 FNYEAQ (reference sequence). CDR3 coding DNA: TGTGCTAGCAGCTATGGGGGGGCAGAGACCCAGTACTTC. Amino acids: CASSYGGAETQYF.

This clonotype was observed a few times. J is TRBJ1-4 and V is TRBV10-3; tentatively, D is TRBD1 (5 bases). The V and J ends lost 2 bases and 3 bases respectively, with 7 bases between them. CDR1 and CDR2 (germline): ENHRY, SYGVKD. The CDR3 loop spans 14 amino acids. The CDR3 sequence: CAISEEGSNEKLFF. The CDR3 region has the DNA TGTGCCATCAGTGAGGAGGGGTCTAATGAAAAACTGTTTTTT.

This chain links TRBV4-1 with TRBJ1-2; D might be TRBD1 (5 bases). Germline CDR1 is MGHRA and CDR2 is YSYEKL. Trimming cost V 0 bases and J 5 bases, with 13 bases left between them. This CDR3 has 15 residues. The CDR3 DNA is TGCGCCAGCAGCCAAGAGGACATGGGCGGTTATGGCTACACCTTC. Translating it yields CASSQEDMGGYGYTF.

The V call is TRBV4-1, the J call TRBJ2-2; D is undetermined. V shed 2 bases and J shed 8 bases, with 6 bases lying between them. This CDR3 contains 12 residues. Looked up from germline, CDR1 is MGHRA and CDR2 is YSYEKL. The CDR3 sequence: CASSQNSGELFF. For the CDR3, the DNA is TGCGCCAGCAGCCAAAATTCTGGGGAGCTGTTTTTT.

This clonotype came up a few times. Mismatch with germline at one junction end may stem from a read error. V is TRBV6-5 and J is TRBJ2-7; D not resolved. The CDR3 totals 13 residues. Germline V gene sequence: CDR1 MNHEY, CDR2 SVGAGI. The CDR3 DNA is TGTACCAGCAGCACCCTGATGTCCTACGAGCAGTACTTC. It translates to CTSSTLMSYEQYF.

The V gene is TRBV5-5, the J gene TRBJ2-5, with 9 nucleotides matching TRBD2. The CDR3 consists of 16 residues. The V and J ends lost 2 bases and 2 bases, in that order; junction bases with no gene match: 7. Germline loops: CDR1 SGHKS, CDR2 YYEKEE (reference sequence). CDR3 sequence: CASSFVRSGRQETQYF. The CDR3, as DNA: TGTGCCAGCAGCTTTGTAAGAAGCGGGAGGCAAGAGACCCAGTACTTC.

This sequence joins TRBV5-1 and TRBJ2-5; D remains unclear. Trimming shortened V by 4 bases and J by 1 base, and 11 bases separated the two germline ends. The CDR3 is 14 residues long. Germline-derived CDR1 and CDR2 are SGHRS and YFSETQ. For the CDR3, the DNA is TGCGCCAGCAGCCATGACTTCACCCAAGAGACCCAGTACTTC. Its protein product is CASSHDFTQETQYF.

CDR3 nucleotide sequence: TGTGCCAGCGCAACAGGGGATATAGGAAACACCATATATTTT. Translation gives CASATGDIGNTIYF. The gene calls are TRBV6-6 and TRBJ1-3, with 7 nucleotides matching TRBD1. With 8 bases clipped from V and 4 bases from J, the junction kept 8 bases outside the gene matches. The CDR3 is 14 residues long. Germline CDR1 MNHNY, CDR2 SVGAGI (reference sequence).

This clonotype was counted only a few times. This chain uses TRBV20-1 with TRBJ2-1; 8 bases align to TRBD2. The CDR3 sequence is 15 residues long. V shed 0 bases and J 6 bases; nucleotides not matched to a gene: 7. Germline values: CDR1 DFQATT, CDR2 SNEGSKA (reference sequence). CDR3 residues: CSARDSAGVINEQFF. The CDR3 nucleotides are TGCAGTGCTAGAGATTCAGCGGGAGTTATCAATGAGCAGTTCTTC.

This chain joins TRBV7-9 and TRBJ2-5; 8 bases are a match to TRBD2. Germline lookup yields CDR1 SEHNR and CDR2 FQNEAQ (reference sequence). The CDR3 sequence is 14 residues long. V was pared by 5 bases and J by 5 bases, with 7 bases of the junction left unmatched. The CDR3 is CASSNGGAGETQYF. CDR3 coding DNA: TGTGCCAGCAGCAACGGGGGGGCCGGGGAGACCCAGTACTTC.

The V and J genes are TRBV20-1 and TRBJ1-1; the match to TRBD1 covers 10 bases. Losses at the gene ends were 0 bases for V and 3 bases for J; bases not matched to a gene: 7. The CDR3 has 16 residues. The germline CDR1 and CDR2 sequences are DFQATT and SNEGSKA (reference sequence). The CDR3 bases are TGCAGTGCTAGAGATCCGGGACAGGGGACTGACACTGAAGCTTTCTTT. This codes for CSARDPGQGTDTEAFF.

The gene calls are TRBV14 and TRBJ1-1, with D uncertain. This CDR3 is 14 amino acids long. Germline V lookup: CDR1 SGHDN, CDR2 FVKESK. The V end was cut by 0 bases, the J end by 4 bases, with 9 bases between. CDR3 coding DNA: TGTGCCAGCAGCCAAGATATGGGGTCCACTGAAGCTTTCTTT. Translated: CASSQDMGSTEAFF. Full variable domain (outside the CDR3, taken from reference TRBV14 and TRBJ1-1): EAGVTQFPSHSVIEKGQTVTLRCDPISGHDNLYWYRRVMGKEIKFLLHFVKESKQDESGMPNNRFLAERTGGTYSTLKVQPAELEDSGVYFCASSQDMGSTEAFFGQGTRLTVV.